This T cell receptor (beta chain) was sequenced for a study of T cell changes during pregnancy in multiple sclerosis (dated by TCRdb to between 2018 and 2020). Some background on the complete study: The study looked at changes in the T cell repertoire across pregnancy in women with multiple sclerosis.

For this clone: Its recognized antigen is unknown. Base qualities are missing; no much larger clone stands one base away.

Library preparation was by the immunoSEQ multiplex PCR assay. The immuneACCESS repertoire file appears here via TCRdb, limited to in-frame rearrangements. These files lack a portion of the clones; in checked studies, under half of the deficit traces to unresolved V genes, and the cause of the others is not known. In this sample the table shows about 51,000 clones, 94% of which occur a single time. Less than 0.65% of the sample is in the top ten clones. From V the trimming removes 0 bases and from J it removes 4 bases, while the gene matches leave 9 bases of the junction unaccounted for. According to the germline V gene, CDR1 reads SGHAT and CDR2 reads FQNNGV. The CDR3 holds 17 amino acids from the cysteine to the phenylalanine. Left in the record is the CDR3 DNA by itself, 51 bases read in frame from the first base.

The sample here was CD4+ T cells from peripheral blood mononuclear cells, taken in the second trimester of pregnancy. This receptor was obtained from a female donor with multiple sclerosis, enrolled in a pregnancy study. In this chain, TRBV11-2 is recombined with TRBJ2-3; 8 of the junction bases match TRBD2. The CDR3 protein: CASSLDFGGGRADTQYF. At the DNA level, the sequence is TGTGCCAGCAGCTTAGATTTCGGGGGGGGGCGAGCAGATACGCAGTATTTT.